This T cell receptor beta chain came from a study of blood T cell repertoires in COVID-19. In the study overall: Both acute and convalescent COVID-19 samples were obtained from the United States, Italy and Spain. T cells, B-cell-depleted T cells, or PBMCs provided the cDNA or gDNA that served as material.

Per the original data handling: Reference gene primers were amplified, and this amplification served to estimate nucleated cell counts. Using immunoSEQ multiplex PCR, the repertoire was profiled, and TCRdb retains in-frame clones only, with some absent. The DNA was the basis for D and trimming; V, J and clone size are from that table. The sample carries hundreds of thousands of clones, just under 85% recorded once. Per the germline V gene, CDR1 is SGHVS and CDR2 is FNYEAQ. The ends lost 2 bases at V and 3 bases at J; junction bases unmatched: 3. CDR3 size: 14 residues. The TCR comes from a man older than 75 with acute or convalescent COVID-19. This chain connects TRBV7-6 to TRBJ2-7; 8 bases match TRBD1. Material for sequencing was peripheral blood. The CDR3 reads CASSLQDRVYEQYF. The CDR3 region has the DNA TGTGCCAGCAGCTTACAGGACAGGGTCTACGAGCAGTACTTC. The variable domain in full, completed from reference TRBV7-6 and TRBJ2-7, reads GAGVSQSPRYKVTKRGQDVALRCDPISGHVSLYWYRQALGQGPEFLTYFNYEAQQDKSGLPNDRFSAERPEGSISTLTIQRTEQRDSAMYRCASSLQDRVYEQYFGPGTRLTVT.